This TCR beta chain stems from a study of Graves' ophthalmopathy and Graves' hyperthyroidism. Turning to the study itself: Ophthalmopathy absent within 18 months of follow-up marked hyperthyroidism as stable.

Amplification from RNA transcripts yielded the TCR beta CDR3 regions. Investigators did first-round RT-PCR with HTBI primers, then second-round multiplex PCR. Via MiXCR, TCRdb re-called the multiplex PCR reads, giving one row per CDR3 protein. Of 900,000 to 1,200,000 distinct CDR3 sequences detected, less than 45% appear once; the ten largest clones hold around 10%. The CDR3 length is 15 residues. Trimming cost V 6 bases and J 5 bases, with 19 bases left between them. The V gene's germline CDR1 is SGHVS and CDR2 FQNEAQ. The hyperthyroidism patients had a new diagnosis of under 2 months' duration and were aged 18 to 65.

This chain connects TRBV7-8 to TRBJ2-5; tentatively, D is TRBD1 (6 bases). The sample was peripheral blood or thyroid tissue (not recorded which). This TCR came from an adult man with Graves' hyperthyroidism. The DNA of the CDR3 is TGTGCCAGCAGGTCTGGGGGCCTGCGCGGGGAGACCCAGTACTTC. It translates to CASRSGGLRGETQYF.